This passage covers 3 T cell receptor beta chains from one sample sequenced in a study of T cells in women clearing cervical HPV infection. Profiling relied on immunoSEQ multiplex PCR, and the TCRdb table lists in-frame clones only, not all of them. In all, the sample yields approximately 35,000 clones. Sequenced input: blood buffy coat. These receptors were obtained from a woman between 18 and 75 years old with a cervical HPV16 infection that either progressed to CIN3+ or cleared (not recorded which).

As regards this clone: The CDR3 extends 3 residues past the end of the read, so its final part is completed from the germline J gene. The chain recombines TRBV19 with TRBJ2-1; TRBD1 aligns across 7 bases. CDR3 length: 15 residues. The ends lost 0 bases at V and 4 bases at J; junction bases unmatched: 3. Per the germline V gene, CDR1 is LNHDA and CDR2 is SQIVND (reference sequence). The chain's CDR3 is CASSIDRGQYNEQFF. Partial CDR3 DNA: TGTGCCAGTAGTATAGATCGGGGACAGTACAATGAG.

For this clone: The read halts 3 residues ahead of the CDR3 end, with the missing end drawn from the germline J gene. The V call is TRBV19, the J call TRBJ1-1; 10 bases are a match to TRBD1. This CDR3 has 18 residues. The germline V gene has CDR1 LNHDA and CDR2 SQIVND (reference sequence). With V trimmed by 7 bases and J by 0 bases, 14 bases remained unmatched. The sequenced part of the CDR3 DNA is TGTGCCAGTAATGGTTTTATCGGGACAGGGGCGATGAACACTGAA. Residues: CASNGFIGTGAMNTE. In full, the CDR3 is CASNGFIGTGAMNTEAFF.

Regarding this clone: The sequence runs out 3 residues before the end of the CDR3; the remainder is reconstructed from the germline J gene. The rearrangement uses TRBV4-2 and TRBJ2-2; TRBD2 matches 7 bases. The CDR3 consists of 19 residues. The ends lost 0 bases at V and 0 bases at J; junction bases unmatched: 10. Germline lookup yields CDR1 LGHNA and CDR2 YNFKEQ. The sequenced CDR3 bases are TGTGCCAGCAGCCAAGAGGGGTCTAGCGGAAAGGCGAACACCGGGGAG. Amino acid sequence: CASSQEGSSGKANTGE. The full CDR3 is CASSQEGSSGKANTGELFF.